The 8 T cell receptor beta chains in this list originate from one sample, sequenced in a study of cytomegalovirus exposure and HLA in healthy donors. Measured with immunoSEQ multiplex PCR; TCRdb has only the in-frame clones, and not every one. The table records tens of thousands of clones, roughly 96% of them present only once. Sequenced: PBMCs. These receptors came from a man younger than 35 in good health and CMV-seronegative.

This sequence joins TRBV7-9 and TRBJ2-7; 8 bases are shared with TRBD1. Germline lookup yields CDR1 SEHNR and CDR2 FQNEAQ (reference sequence). V dropped 5 bases and J dropped 3; count of bases not matched to a gene: 6. This CDR3 has 14 residues. DNA for the CDR3: TGTGCCAGCAGCCTTTGGACAGGGAGCTACGAGCAGTACTTC. It translates to CASSLWTGSYEQYF.

CDR3 protein: CASSLRTSPDTQYF. The CDR3 DNA reads as TGTGCCAGTAGTCTTCGGACTAGCCCAGATACGCAGTATTTT. The chain carries TRBV19 and TRBJ2-3; 8 bases match TRBD2. V gave up 5 bases and J gave up 4 bases; unmatched junction bases: 5. Germline V lookup: CDR1 LNHDA, CDR2 SQIVND (reference sequence). The length of the CDR3 is 14 residues.

The chain links TRBV27 to TRBJ2-1, with 13 bases identical to TRBD2. Germline V lookup: CDR1 MNHEY, CDR2 SMNVEV (reference sequence). J lost 0 bases, V lost 10 bases, and 15 bases had no gene match. CDR3 length equals 19 residues. The CDR3 loop reads CATGVGTSGIRNSYNEQFF. CDR3 DNA sequence: TGTGCCACCGGGGTGGGGACTAGCGGGATAAGAAACTCCTACAATGAGCAGTTCTTC.

The chain is built from TRBV5-1 and TRBJ1-1, with TRBD1 matching 7 bases. Germline loops: CDR1 SGHRS, CDR2 YFSETQ. The ends lost 2 bases at V and 5 bases at J; junction bases unmatched: 0. There are 12 residues in the CDR3. The CDR3 sequence: CASSFRGTEAFF. In DNA, the CDR3 is TGCGCCAGCAGCTTCAGGGGGACTGAAGCTTTCTTT.

J is TRBJ2-3 and V is TRBV19; 8 bases are a match to TRBD2. CDR1 is LNHDA and CDR2 is SQIVND in the germline V gene (reference sequence). This CDR3 is 17 amino acids long. Trimming removed 5 bases from V and 0 bases from J; junction bases left unmatched: 10. The CDR3 region has the DNA TGTGCCAGTAGTTTGAGCGGGAGAGCGGTGAGCACAGATACGCAGTATTTT. It encodes CASSLSGRAVSTDTQYF.

The chain carries TRBV19 and TRBJ1-4, with 9 positions matching TRBD1. The germline V gene has CDR1 LNHDA and CDR2 SQIVND (reference sequence). V dropped 4 bases and J dropped 6; count of bases not matched to a gene: 6. The CDR3 loop spans 15 amino acids. Here the CDR3 reads CASSTYRGQDEKLFF. The CDR3 region has the DNA TGTGCCAGTAGTACGTACAGGGGGCAGGATGAAAAACTGTTTTTT. The variable domain in full, completed from reference TRBV19 and TRBJ1-4, reads DGGITQSPKYLFRKEGQNVTLSCEQNLNHDAMYWYRQDPGQGLRLIYYSQIVNDFQKGDIAEGYSVSREKKESFPLTVTSAQKNPTAFYLCASSTYRGQDEKLFFGSGTQLSVL.

V and J are TRBV6-5 and TRBJ2-7; 7 bases are shared with TRBD1. CDR3 length: 11 residues. The germline CDR1 and CDR2 sequences are MNHEY and SVGAGI. Losses at the gene ends were 9 bases for V and 6 bases for J; bases not matched to a gene: 5. The CDR3 spells CASTPGGEQYF. CDR3 DNA sequence: TGTGCCAGTACTCCAGGGGGCGAGCAGTACTTC.

The J gene is TRBJ1-1, the V gene TRBV6-6; no definite D call. Germline V lookup: CDR1 MNHNY, CDR2 SVGAGI (reference sequence). This CDR3 region has 12 residues. The V gene lost 8 bases and the J gene lost 1 base, with 8 bases spanning the gap. The chain's CDR3 is CASLGRNTEAFF. The CDR3, as DNA: TGTGCCAGCCTCGGTAGGAACACTGAAGCTTTCTTT.